These 20 T cell receptor beta chains share one sample of origin, sequenced in a study of blood T cell repertoires in COVID-19. Here immunoSEQ multiplex PCR was the method, and the copy in TCRdb shows in-frame clones only, minus some. The sample lists around 280,000 clones; roughly 85% were seen once. The sample was PBMCs or T cells enriched from blood (not recorded which). The origin of the receptors is a woman aged 40 to 55 who had recovered from COVID-19.

V gene TRBV5-1 combines with J gene TRBJ2-3; D is possibly TRBD2 (5 bases). Germline V lookup: CDR1 SGHRS, CDR2 YFSETQ. The length of the CDR3 is 14 residues. Trimming pared 6 bases from V and 4 bases from J, leaving 15 bases between. The CDR3 is CASNPGGWADTQYF. DNA for the CDR3: TGCGCCAGCAACCCAGGAGGCTGGGCAGATACGCAGTATTTT.

This clone was seen once. The chain has TRBV23-1 and TRBJ2-5; D might be TRBD1 (7 bases). TRBV23-1 is an ORF for which the function is uncertain. The CDR3 consists of 17 residues. V was cut by 7 bases and J by 5 bases, with 26 bases left in between. This CDR3 is CASTAGGKGVKVETQYF. As DNA, the CDR3 is TGCGCCAGCACCGCAGGGGGGAAAGGAGTGAAAGTGGAGACCCAGTACTTC.

The table lists this clone with a few counts. The V call is TRBV3-1 (or the pseudogene TRBV3-2), the J call TRBJ1-5; D possibly corresponds to TRBD1 (5 bases). Germline CDR1 LGHDT, CDR2 YNNKEL (reference sequence). The V end was cut by 0 bases, the J end by 7 bases, with 10 bases between. CDR3 length equals 14 residues. CDR3: CASSQDHGGQPQHF. CDR3 DNA sequence: TGTGCCAGCAGCCAAGATCACGGGGGACAGCCCCAGCATTTT.

Ten or more counts support this clone. The rearrangement uses TRBV18 and TRBJ2-2, with 8 bases aligning to TRBD1. The CDR3 runs 17 residues. The germline CDR1 and CDR2 sequences are KGHSH and LQKENI. V dropped 4 bases and J dropped 4; count of bases not matched to a gene: 11. The CDR3 here is CASSLLSGTGFTGELFF. As DNA, the CDR3 is TGTGCCAGCTCACTCTTATCCGGGACAGGATTCACCGGGGAGCTGTTTTTT.

The chain carries TRBV9 and TRBJ2-7, with 9 bases that match TRBD1. Germline V gene data show CDR1 as SGDLS and CDR2 as YYNGEE. The CDR3 length is 16 residues. Trimming removed 1 base from V and 5 bases from J; junction bases left unmatched: 10. The CDR3, as DNA: TGTGCCAGCAGCGTATCACAGGGGGCCTCCCGAAACGAGCAGTACTTC. This gives the protein CASSVSQGASRNEQYF.

This clone was detected only once. The chain carries TRBV14 and TRBJ1-6; perhaps TRBD1 as D (5 bases). In germline, CDR1 is SGHDN, CDR2 FVKESK. Deletions cut 5 bases from V and 8 bases from J, with 10 bases between. The CDR3 is 13 residues long. The CDR3 nucleotides are TGTGCCAGCAGCGCCCAGGGTTATTCACCCCTCCACTTT. Translation gives CASSAQGYSPLHF. The variable domain in full, completed from reference TRBV14 and TRBJ1-6, reads EAGVTQFPSHSVIEKGQTVTLRCDPISGHDNLYWYRRVMGKEIKFLLHFVKESKQDESGMPNNRFLAERTGGTYSTLKVQPAELEDSGVYFCASSAQGYSPLHFGNGTRLTVT.

This clone was seen a few times. The chain employs TRBV4-2 and TRBJ2-7, with 8 bases that match TRBD1. This CDR3 region has 13 residues. Trimming removed 3 bases from V and 6 bases from J; junction bases left unmatched: 4. Germline V gene sequence: CDR1 LGHNA, CDR2 YNFKEQ. The CDR3 loop is CASSQGTGAEQYF. The CDR3, as DNA: TGTGCCAGCAGCCAGGGGACAGGTGCCGAGCAGTACTTC.

The chain joins TRBV28 to TRBJ1-1; D perhaps matches TRBD1 (6 bases). V lost 7 bases, J lost 6 bases, and 18 bases lay in between. The CDR3 totals 14 residues. Germline CDR1 is MDHEN and CDR2 is SYDVKM. CDR3 in DNA: TGTGCCAGCACCCGGGGGGGGCTTATAGCTGAAGCTTTCTTT. It yields the protein CASTRGGLIAEAFF.

V gene TRBV5-4 combines with J gene TRBJ2-3, with TRBD1 matching over 9 bases. CDR3 length equals 16 residues. V shed 4 bases and J 0 bases; nucleotides not matched to a gene: 6. CDR1 and CDR2 (germline): SGHNT, YYREEE (reference sequence). The CDR3 sequence is CASSEQGALSTDTQYF. CDR3 sequence (DNA): TGTGCCAGCAGCGAACAGGGGGCGTTAAGCACAGATACGCAGTATTTT.

J is TRBJ1-2 and V is TRBV4-3; D not resolved. This CDR3 is 14 amino acids long. Germline loops: CDR1 LGHNA, CDR2 YSLEER. V was clipped by 0 bases and J by 6 bases, with 11 bases between them. CDR3 protein: CASSQDSLRDGYTF. The CDR3 nucleotides are TGCGCCAGCAGCCAAGATAGTTTGAGGGATGGCTACACCTTC.

V is TRBV12-5 and J is TRBJ2-5; D possibly corresponds to TRBD1 (5 bases). The CDR3 is made up of 16 amino acids. CDR1 and CDR2 (germline): LGHNT, FRNRAP. Trimming removed 0 bases from V and 5 bases from J, with 16 bases in between. For the CDR3, the DNA is TGTGCTAGTGGTTTGGTCACAGGCGCCCGTCGGGAGACCCAGTACTTC. Protein: CASGLVTGARRETQYF.

The chain employs TRBV30 and TRBJ2-5; weak D call: TRBD1 (7 bases). The germline CDR1 and CDR2 sequences are GTSNPN and SVGIG (reference sequence). V was trimmed by 4 bases and J by 5 bases, leaving 20 bases between them. The CDR3 totals 15 residues. Written as DNA, the CDR3 is TGTGCCTGGACAAGATGGGACAGCCGGGGGGAGACCCAGTACTTC. It specifies CAWTRWDSRGETQYF.

The chain uses TRBV20-1 and TRBJ2-5; no clear D gene. This CDR3 is built from 11 residues. Per the germline V gene, CDR1 is DFQATT and CDR2 is SNEGSKA (reference sequence). Trimming removed 3 bases at V and 4 bases at J, with 6 bases between. The CDR3 spells CSARKLETQYF. The CDR3 bases are TGCAGTGCTAGGAAACTAGAGACCCAGTACTTC.

DNA for the CDR3: TGTGCCACCCTACCGGGACTAGCGGGTTACAATGAGCAGTTCTTC. It encodes CATLPGLAGYNEQFF. This rearrangement joins TRBV2 to TRBJ2-1; TRBD2 matches at 12 bases. The CDR3 loop spans 15 amino acids. V lost 10 bases and J lost 4; bases outside the gene matches: 8. CDR1 and CDR2 (germline): SNHLY, FYNNEI.

This chain joins TRBV7-3 and TRBJ2-1; tentative D call: TRBD2 (6 bases). This CDR3 contains 17 residues. V gave up 5 bases and J gave up 0 bases, with 17 bases separating them. Germline CDR1 reads SGHTA; CDR2 reads FQGTGA. CDR3 DNA sequence: TGTGCCAGCAGCCCGAGATGGGGGAGGAGCTCCTACAATGAGCAGTTCTTC. Residues: CASSPRWGRSSYNEQFF.

The chain has TRBV10-1 and TRBJ2-2; 7 nucleotides match TRBD2. CDR1 is WNHNN, CDR2 SYGVQD, per germline (reference sequence). The CDR3 has 14 residues. Trimming at V came to 8 bases and at J to 2 bases, leaving 5 bases not matched to a gene. The CDR3 protein is CASAASGNTGELFF. CDR3 bases: TGCGCCAGCGCGGCTAGCGGCAACACCGGGGAGCTGTTTTTT.

This rearrangement joins TRBV7-9 to TRBJ2-1, with unresolved D. This CDR3 spans 14 amino acids. Germline CDR1 reads SEHNR; CDR2 reads FQNEAQ (reference sequence). V was pared by 4 bases and J by 7 bases, with 14 bases between. CDR3 region: CASSSKVGANEQFF. DNA for the CDR3: TGTGCCAGCAGCTCAAAGGTCGGAGCAAATGAGCAGTTCTTC.

The genes are TRBV19 and TRBJ1-5; D is perhaps TRBD1 (6 bases). The CDR3 is 15 residues long. Germline CDR1 and CDR2: LNHDA and SQIVND (reference sequence). V was cut by 5 bases and J by 2 bases, with 13 bases left in between. CDR3 protein: CASSYRDTRNQPQHF. The DNA for the CDR3 is TGTGCCAGTAGTTACCGGGACACCCGCAATCAGCCCCAGCATTTT.

This rearrangement joins TRBV5-1 to TRBJ2-5, with D uncertain. Deletions cut 0 bases from V and 4 bases from J, with 13 bases between. Germline CDR1 SGHRS, CDR2 YFSETQ. The CDR3 consists of 15 residues. CDR3 in DNA: TGCGCCAGCAGCTTGGCGGGTTACACCCGAGAGACCCAGTACTTC. Amino acid sequence: CASSLAGYTRETQYF.

The chain uses TRBV2 and TRBJ2-3; D is possibly TRBD1 (5 bases). This CDR3 has 15 residues. The V end was cut by 4 bases, the J end by 1 base, with 12 bases between. From germline, CDR1 is SNHLY and CDR2 FYNNEI. CDR3: CASSGRGRGTDTQYF. The CDR3 nucleotides read TGTGCCAGCAGTGGTAGGGGAAGAGGCACAGATACGCAGTATTTT.